This entry is about one T cell receptor (beta chain). The data derive from a study of blood T cell repertoires in COVID-19. Study as a whole: Both acute and convalescent COVID-19 samples were obtained from the United States, Italy and Spain. Nucleic acid was either cDNA or gDNA, and it came from T cells, B-cell-depleted T cells, or PBMCs.

Assay used: immunoSEQ multiplex PCR; TCRdb lists only in-frame clones, some missing. The sample carries 200,000 to 300,000 clones, approximately 85% recorded once. The CDR3 is 18 residues long. Germline assignment: CDR1 MNHEY and CDR2 SMNVEV (reference sequence). With 2 bases clipped from V and 10 bases from J, the junction kept 12 bases outside the gene matches. Sequencing was performed on peripheral blood. J is TRBJ2-1 and V is TRBV27; 15 bases line up with TRBD2. This receptor was obtained from a woman aged 55 to 70 with active or convalescent COVID-19. This CDR3 reads CASSLRTLGLAGGGEQFF. The CDR3 DNA reads as TGTGCCAGCAGTTTACGTACCTTGGGACTAGCGGGGGGTGGGGAGCAGTTCTTC.